Listed below are T cell receptor beta chains from one sample, sequenced in a study of cytomegalovirus exposure and HLA in healthy donors. Data came from immunoSEQ multiplex PCR; TCRdb stores just in-frame clones and leaves some out. The data hold 150,000 to 200,000 clones, with around 81% observed a single time. Sequenced input: PBMCs. The receptor source for this set is a man in his late teens or twenties in good health and CMV-seronegative. Both conserved end residues are trimmed from each CDR3. The order of the fields is clone size, V gene, CDR3 length, J gene, CDR3 protein. Size tells how often a clone was seen (once, few, many) or the class of an expanded clone, and some rows leave it out.

.	TRBV19	12	TRBJ1-5	ASRNKGSNQPQH
.	TRBV5-6	8	TRBJ2-5	ASDLETRY
.	TRBV27	16	TRBJ2-7	ASSPGLAGGPYPYEQY
.	TRBV12-5	11	TRBJ1-1	ASGLGTQSEAF
.	TRBV19	13	TRBJ1-3	ASSIFQGSGNTIY
.	TRBV7-2	15	TRBJ2-5	ASSLDRPGRARETQY
.	TRBV5-5	10	TRBJ2-7	ASSSTGDEQY
.	TRBV11-1	13	TRBJ2-1	ASILGEGTYNEQF
.	TRBV4-2	13	TRBJ1-5	ASSQDPGGGQPQH
.	TRBV4-3	13	TRBJ1-2	ASSSQRQEVDGYT
.	TRBV7-7	14	TRBJ2-5	ASSHTAGNGQETQY
.	TRBV6-5	10	TRBJ2-5	ASSPTGQTQY
.	TRBV7-2	11	TRBJ2-4	ASSFGDRNIQY
.	TRBV11-3	13	TRBJ2-1	ASSFSGTGNHEQF
.	TRBV7-2	12	TRBJ1-1	ASSLGQLNTEAF
.	TRBV5-1	12	TRBJ2-1	ASSLLLAGNEQF
few	TRBV19	11	TRBJ1-1	ASSTGGNTEAF
.	TRBV2	14	TRBJ1-6	ASSVGRRVNNSPLH
.	TRBV7-9	10	TRBJ2-3	ASSFETDTQY
few	TRBV27	12	TRBJ2-5	ATLSWATPETQY
once	TRBV7-9	10	TRBJ1-5	ATGQGHQPQH
.	TRBV19	11	TRBJ1-1	ASSLNINTEAF
.	TRBV9	15	TRBJ2-3	ASSPRERAGGPDTQY
.	TRBV6-1	13	TRBJ2-1	ASSGRGRIHNEQF
.	TRBV9	13	TRBJ2-1	ASSVVTSPNNEQF
.	TRBV28	13	TRBJ2-1	AIRAGGPTYNEQF
.	TRBV6-4	11	TRBJ2-2	ASRGLGSGELF
.	TRBV7-8	10	TRBJ1-2	ASSRVSTGYT
.	TRBV5-1	17	TRBJ2-4	ASSSLGREGGLAKNIQY
.	TRBV10-3	12	TRBJ2-5	AIKSSGRALEQY
.	TRBV7-2	14	TRBJ1-4	ASSLGLRDSGPKLF
.	TRBV28	14	TRBJ2-7	ASSLGSGDQSYEQY
few	TRBV29-1	10	TRBJ2-7	SVEGELYEQY
.	TRBV7-2	13	TRBJ1-5	ASSLGGGGNQPQH
.	TRBV25-1	13	TRBJ1-6	ASSELLGINSPLH
.	TRBV19	12	TRBJ2-1	ASSIDGWSNEQF
.	TRBV7-9	14	TRBJ2-3	ASSLAGGGASDTQY
.	TRBV4-3	13	TRBJ1-2	ASSKAQGEDYGYT
.	TRBV10-1	15	TRBJ2-3	ASSDPSGGAQTDTQY
.	TRBV11-3	13	TRBJ2-3	ASSLRSGGSDTQY
.	TRBV4-3	13	TRBJ2-4	ASSQSIWTSGIQY
.	TRBV6-5	11	TRBJ2-7	ASSPNRAHEQY
.	TRBV29-1	11	TRBJ2-5	SAGQGRQETQY
.	TRBV29-1	12	TRBJ2-1	SVEGLGVYNEQF
.	TRBV7-2	13	.	ASSLDRGVSYEQY
.	TRBV2	12	TRBJ1-4	ASVQDSGVEKLF
few	TRBV7-9	13	TRBJ2-7	ASPHEREPTYEQY
.	TRBV7-9	12	TRBJ2-2	ASSSDLNTGELF
.	TRBV6-1	13	TRBJ2-1	ASSEARGGPDEQF
once	TRBV7-6	17	TRBJ2-1	ASSQGGGGGQGRYNEQF
.	TRBV30	13	TRBJ2-5	AWSRLAGGQETQY
.	TRBV5-1	12	TRBJ1-1	ASTPRPGQGDAF
.	TRBV28	15	TRBJ1-2	ASSLGFGQGYNYGYT